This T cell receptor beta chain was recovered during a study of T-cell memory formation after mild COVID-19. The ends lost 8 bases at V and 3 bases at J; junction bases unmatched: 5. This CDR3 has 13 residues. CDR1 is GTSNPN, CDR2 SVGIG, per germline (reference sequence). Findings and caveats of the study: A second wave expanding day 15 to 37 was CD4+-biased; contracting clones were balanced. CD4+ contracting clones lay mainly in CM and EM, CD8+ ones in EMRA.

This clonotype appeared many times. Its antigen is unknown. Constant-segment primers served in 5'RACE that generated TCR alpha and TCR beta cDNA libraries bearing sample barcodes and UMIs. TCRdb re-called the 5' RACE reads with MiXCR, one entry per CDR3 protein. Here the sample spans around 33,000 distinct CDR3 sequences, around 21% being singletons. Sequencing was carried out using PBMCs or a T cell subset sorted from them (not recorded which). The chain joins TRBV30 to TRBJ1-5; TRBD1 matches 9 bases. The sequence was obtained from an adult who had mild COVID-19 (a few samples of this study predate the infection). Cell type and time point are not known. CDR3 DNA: TGTGCCGGAGGACAGGGGAACAATCAGCCCCAGCATTTT. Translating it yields CAGGQGNNQPQHF. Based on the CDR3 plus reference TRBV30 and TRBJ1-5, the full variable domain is SQTIHQWPATLVQPVGSPLSLECTVEGTSNPNLYWYRQAAGRGLQLLFYSVGIGQISSEVPQNLSASRPQDRQFILSSKKLLLSDSGFYLCAGGQGNNQPQHFGDGTRLSIL.